The 28 T cell receptor beta chains reported below all come from one sample, sequenced in a study of cytomegalovirus exposure and HLA in healthy donors. PCR involved 60 Vbeta and 13 Jbeta primers. Using immunoSEQ multiplex PCR, the repertoire was profiled, and TCRdb retains in-frame clones only, with some absent. The table records under 150,000 clones, around 78% of them present only once. The source material was PBMCs. The receptor source for this set is a woman in her forties or fifties in good health and CMV-seronegative.

The rearrangement links TRBV6-5 to TRBJ1-1; 7 nucleotides agree with TRBD1. The CDR3 spans 11 residues. Germline V CDR1 and CDR2: MNHEY, SVGAGI. The trim removed 7 bases at V and 10 bases at J, leaving 6 bases unmatched. The CDR3: CASNQGVLAFF. DNA of the CDR3: TGTGCCAGCAATCAGGGGGTTTTAGCTTTCTTT.

This chain joins TRBV5-4 and TRBJ2-5; D ambiguous. V was clipped by 4 bases and J by 1 base, with 8 bases between them. The CDR3 spans 13 residues. Germline assignment: CDR1 SGHNT and CDR2 YYREEE (reference sequence). CDR3 coding DNA: TGTGCCAGCAGCCGCGCCCCCCAAGAGACCCAGTACTTC. Translation gives CASSRAPQETQYF.

This clone appeared once. V and J are TRBV7-3 and TRBJ2-3; 8 nucleotides align to TRBD1. The CDR3 extends over 15 amino acids. J gave up 0 bases and V 5 bases, and 4 bases lay outside the gene matches. Germline CDR1 is SGHTA and CDR2 is FQGTGA. The CDR3 DNA reads TGTGCCAGCAGCCGTGGACAGGGTAGCACAGATACGCAGTATTTT. The encoded protein is CASSRGQGSTDTQYF. Complete variable domain (other parts from reference TRBV7-3 and TRBJ2-3): GAGVSQTPSNKVTEKGKYVELRCDPISGHTALYWYRQSLGQGPEFLIYFQGTGAADDSGLPNDRFFAVRPEGSVSTLKIQRTERGDSAVYLCASSRGQGSTDTQYFGPGTRLTVL.

This clone was observed a few times. The gene calls are TRBV21-1 and TRBJ2-7; TRBD1 is taken as the D call from the table, unchecked against the DNA. TRBV21-1 constitutes a pseudogene. The CDR3 length is 12 residues. This CDR3 is CASSSRKYEQYF. Written as DNA, the CDR3 is TGTGCCAGCAGCAGCAGAAAATACGAGCAGTACTTC.

The chain employs TRBV25-1 and TRBJ2-5, with 14 bases fitting TRBD2. This CDR3 has 18 residues. Germline-derived CDR1 and CDR2 are MGHDK and SYGVNS. After removal of 6 bases from V and 6 bases from J, the junction contained 15 bases not matched to a gene. This chain's CDR3 is CASRAGLAGDGNVKTQYF. CDR3 in DNA: TGTGCCAGCAGGGCGGGACTAGCGGGAGATGGGAACGTGAAGACCCAGTACTTC.

This clone showed up just a few times. The J gene is TRBJ2-1, the V gene TRBV5-4, with 13 bases that match TRBD2. The CDR3 extends over 17 amino acids. Trimming removed 3 bases from V and 7 bases from J; junction bases left unmatched: 10. Germline values: CDR1 SGHNT, CDR2 YYREEE (reference sequence). The CDR3 loop reads CASSSGTSGNLENEQFF. CDR3 nucleotides: TGTGCCAGCAGCTCCGGGACTAGCGGGAATTTAGAAAATGAGCAGTTCTTC.

The CDR3 region has the DNA TGTGCCAGCAGCTTAGCAGGGGGGGAGTCCTACGAGCAGTACGTC. It is translated as CASSLAGGESYEQYV. The chain uses TRBV7-9 and TRBJ2-7, with a possible D match to TRBD2 (7 bases). Germline V gives CDR1 SEHNR, CDR2 FQNEAQ (reference sequence). The CDR3 runs 15 residues. V was pared by 0 bases and J by 1 base, with 10 bases between.

The chain employs TRBV5-1 and TRBJ1-2; D is ambiguous. V was cut by 0 bases and J by 2 bases, with 11 bases left in between. Per the germline V gene, CDR1 is SGHRS and CDR2 is YFSETQ. The CDR3 sequence is 15 residues long. CDR3 protein: CASSLEGGRNYGYTF. CDR3 bases: TGCGCCAGCAGCTTGGAGGGCGGGAGGAACTATGGCTACACCTTC.

The gene calls are TRBV7-2 and TRBJ1-4; 7 bases fit TRBD1. Germline V gene lookup returns CDR1 SGHTA and CDR2 FQGNSA. The junction had 7 bases not matched to a gene; V was cut back by 2 bases and J by 7 bases. The CDR3 extends over 15 amino acids. The CDR3 spells CASSLQGGIGEKLFF. Here the CDR3 DNA reads TGTGCCAGCAGCTTACAGGGGGGAATAGGTGAAAAACTGTTTTTT. Full variable domain (outside the CDR3, taken from reference TRBV7-2 and TRBJ1-4): GAGVSQSPSNKVTEKGKDVELRCDPISGHTALYWYRQSLGQGLEFLIYFQGNSAPDKSGLPSDRFSAERTGGSVSTLTIQRTQQEDSAVYLCASSLQGGIGEKLFFGSGTQLSVL.

The chain carries TRBV6-1 and TRBJ1-1; D is unclear. V lost 6 bases, J lost 0 bases, and 14 bases lay in between. The germline V gene has CDR1 MNHNS and CDR2 SASEGT. The CDR3 covers 15 residues. CDR3 sequence: CASRLGGFLNTEAFF. CDR3 DNA sequence: TGTGCCAGCAGGCTTGGAGGGTTCTTGAACACTGAAGCTTTCTTT.

This rearrangement joins TRBV28 to TRBJ1-5, with D maybe TRBD1 (6 bases). Germline assignment: CDR1 MDHEN and CDR2 SYDVKM. This CDR3 region has 13 residues. The V gene lost 7 bases and the J gene lost 6 bases, with 13 bases spanning the gap. The CDR3 loop reads CASTDSTPQPQHF. The CDR3 DNA follows: TGTGCCAGCACGGACAGTACCCCTCAGCCCCAGCATTTT.

The chain employs TRBV4-1 and TRBJ2-5, with TRBD2 matching 10 bases. The CDR3 length is 21 residues. The germline V gene has CDR1 MGHRA and CDR2 YSYEKL. After removal of 4 bases from V and 2 bases from J, the junction contained 22 bases not matched to a gene. CDR3 DNA sequence: TGCGCCAGCAGCCGGGGCGGGCTAGCGGGAGTCCGCCGGGTTGGGCAAGAGACCCAGTACTTC. Translated: CASSRGGLAGVRRVGQETQYF.

This chain links TRBV7-3 with TRBJ2-2; 8 bases match TRBD1. This CDR3 spans 15 amino acids. The V and J ends lost 5 bases and 4 bases, in that order; junction bases with no gene match: 6. The germline V gene has CDR1 SGHTA and CDR2 FQGTGA. CDR3 loop: CASSPGQGFTGELFF. CDR3 DNA sequence: TGTGCCAGCAGCCCAGGACAGGGATTCACCGGGGAGCTGTTTTTT.

This clone appeared a few times. V gene TRBV7-9 combines with J gene TRBJ2-2, with 13 nucleotides matching TRBD2. Per the germline V gene, CDR1 is SEHNR and CDR2 is FQNEAQ (reference sequence). This CDR3 spans 19 amino acids. V shed 6 bases, J shed 1 base, and the junction held 11 bases outside the gene matches. CDR3 loop: CASRGSGLAGRRNTGELFF. The CDR3, as DNA: TGTGCCAGCAGGGGTTCGGGACTAGCGGGGAGAAGGAACACCGGGGAGCTGTTTTTT.

The V call is TRBV5-4, the J call TRBJ2-7, with a tentative D call TRBD1 (7 bases). Trimming took off 0 bases at V and 4 bases at J, with 14 bases between the two ends. The V gene's germline CDR1 is SGHNT and CDR2 YYREEE (reference sequence). This CDR3 comprises 15 residues. The CDR3 sequence: CASSLEWGDRYEQYV. The CDR3, as DNA: TGTGCCAGCAGCTTGGAATGGGGGGACAGATACGAGCAGTACGTC.

The V and J genes are TRBV19 and TRBJ1-2; D remains ambiguous. The germline V gene has CDR1 LNHDA and CDR2 SQIVND (reference sequence). V lost 0 bases and J lost 8, with 13 bases in between. The CDR3 extends over 14 amino acids. The CDR3 region is CASSIDLAGHGYTF. Here the CDR3 DNA reads TGTGCCAGTAGTATAGATCTCGCAGGCCACGGCTACACCTTC.

The sample holds a few counts of this clone. The chain recombines TRBV6-5 with TRBJ1-5; D not resolved. The V gene lost 2 bases and the J gene lost 5 bases, with 16 bases spanning the gap. CDR1 is MNHEY and CDR2 is SVGAGI in the germline V gene. This CDR3 is built from 16 residues. The CDR3 is CASSYRGAGIDQPQHF. CDR3 bases: TGTGCCAGCAGTTACCGGGGAGCTGGGATTGATCAGCCCCAGCATTTT.

CDR3 sequence: CASSLVSGGAYEQYF. The CDR3 DNA reads as TGTGCCAGCAGTTTAGTAAGTGGGGGGGCCTACGAGCAGTACTTC. V gene TRBV27 combines with J gene TRBJ2-7; 7 nucleotides match TRBD2. V lost 2 bases to trimming and J lost 2 bases; unmatched junction nucleotides: 6. From germline, CDR1 is MNHEY and CDR2 SMNVEV (reference sequence). The CDR3 length is 15 residues.

A few counts support this clone. The chain carries TRBV2 and TRBJ1-1, with 8 bases fitting TRBD1. The CDR3 contains 15 residues. Losses at the gene ends were 5 bases for V and 0 bases for J; bases not matched to a gene: 5. Germline V gene sequence: CDR1 SNHLY, CDR2 FYNNEI. The CDR3 is CASSPRTGMNTEAFF. The CDR3 region has the DNA TGTGCCAGCAGTCCACGGACAGGGATGAACACTGAAGCTTTCTTT.

The chain has TRBV18 and TRBJ2-7; D is possibly TRBD2 (6 bases). The CDR3 sequence is 14 residues long. With 3 bases removed from V and 3 bases from J, the gap between germline ends came to 12 bases. CDR1 KGHSH and CDR2 LQKENI come from the germline V gene. The CDR3 protein is CASSPTLAVYEQYF. The CDR3, as DNA: TGTGCCAGCTCACCTACTTTAGCGGTCTACGAGCAGTACTTC.

The chain employs TRBV2 and TRBJ1-1; 8 nucleotides agree with TRBD1. The germline V gene encodes CDR1 SNHLY and CDR2 FYNNEI. The ends lost 6 bases at V and 5 bases at J; junction bases unmatched: 8. CDR3 length equals 14 residues. Here the CDR3 reads CASRARTGGTEAFF. Written as DNA, the CDR3 is TGTGCCAGCAGGGCCCGAACAGGGGGGACTGAAGCTTTCTTT.

The CDR3 loop reads CASSQDAGRLNTGELFF. The CDR3, as DNA: TGTGCCAGCAGCCAAGATGCCGGGAGGCTGAACACCGGGGAGCTGTTTTTT. The chain recombines TRBV4-2 with TRBJ2-2; 7 bases fit TRBD2. The CDR3 is made up of 17 amino acids. In germline, CDR1 is LGHNA, CDR2 YNFKEQ. V was clipped by 0 bases and J by 1 base; unmatched bases: 5.

The chain is built from TRBV7-6 and TRBJ2-5, with TRBD2 identical over 12 bases. V was clipped by 5 bases and J by 4 bases; unmatched bases: 14. The germline CDR1 and CDR2 sequences are SGHVS and FNYEAQ. The CDR3 spans 18 residues. CDR3 nucleotide sequence: TGTGCCAGCAGCCTCCGGTCGACTAGCGGGAGATCGAGAGAGACCCAGTACTTC. This sequence encodes CASSLRSTSGRSRETQYF.

CDR3 residues: CASSSEEYGYTF. The CDR3 DNA follows: TGTGCCAGCAGCTCAGAGGAGTATGGCTACACCTTC. The rearrangement links TRBV7-6 to TRBJ1-2; D not certain. The CDR3 is 12 residues long. V lost 4 bases, J lost 5 bases, and 8 bases lay in between. The germline V gene has CDR1 SGHVS and CDR2 FNYEAQ.

About this clone: A read error may produce the germline difference seen at one junction end. The chain is built from TRBV9 and TRBJ1-2; 8 nucleotides agree with TRBD1. This CDR3 spans 14 amino acids. Per the germline V gene, CDR1 is SGDLS and CDR2 is YYNGEE. CDR3 in DNA: TGTGCCAGCAGCACCGGACAGGGACTCGCCGGCTACCCCTTC. Protein sequence: CASSTGQGLAGYPF.

The chain recombines TRBV6-5 with TRBJ1-1; perhaps TRBD1 as D (5 bases). Germline V gene data show CDR1 as MNHEY and CDR2 as SVGAGI. V lost 0 bases to trimming and J lost 0 bases, with 8 bases between them. The CDR3 length is 15 residues. The CDR3 region is CASSYSTDMNTEAFF. DNA of the CDR3: TGTGCCAGCAGTTACTCGACAGATATGAACACTGAAGCTTTCTTT.

This sequence joins TRBV30 and TRBJ2-3; TRBD2 agrees at 7 bases. The CDR3 totals 15 residues. Germline V gene data show CDR1 as GTSNPN and CDR2 as SVGIG (reference sequence). V gave up 4 bases and J gave up 2 bases; unmatched junction bases: 9. Here the CDR3 reads CAWKGIAGDTDTQYF. The DNA for the CDR3 is TGTGCCTGGAAGGGTATTGCGGGAGACACAGATACGCAGTATTTT.

On this clone: The germline gene is not matched at one end of the junction; a read error may be the cause. CDR3 in amino acids: CASRRDRGIVGYGYPF. In nucleotides, the CDR3 is TGTGCCAGCAGACGGGACAGGGGAATAGTCGGCTATGGCTACCCCTTC. The chain combines TRBV27 with TRBJ1-2, with 10 bases identical to TRBD1. This CDR3 has 16 residues. Per germline, CDR1 MNHEY and CDR2 SMNVEV (reference sequence).